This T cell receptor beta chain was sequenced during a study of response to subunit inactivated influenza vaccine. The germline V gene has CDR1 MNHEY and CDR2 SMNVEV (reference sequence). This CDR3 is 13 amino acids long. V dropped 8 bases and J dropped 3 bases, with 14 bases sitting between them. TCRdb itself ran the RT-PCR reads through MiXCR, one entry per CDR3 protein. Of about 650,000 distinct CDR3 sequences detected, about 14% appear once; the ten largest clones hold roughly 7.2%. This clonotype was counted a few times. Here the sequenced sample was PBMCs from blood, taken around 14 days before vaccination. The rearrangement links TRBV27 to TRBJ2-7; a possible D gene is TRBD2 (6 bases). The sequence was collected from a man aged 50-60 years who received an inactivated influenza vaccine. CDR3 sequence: CASGSGLRYEQYF. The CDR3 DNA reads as TGTGCCAGCGGATCGGGACTCCGCTACGAGCAGTACTTC.